Included here is one TCR beta chain sequence, with context. The antigen remains undetermined. Donors came from a validation cohort of over a hundred subjects, distinct from the first 666-subject cohort. This record comes from a study of cytomegalovirus exposure and HLA in healthy donors. Across the whole study: The 130 or so validation repertoires, a later analysis reported, used the same platform as the approximately 700 first-cohort repertoires.

Study results and caveats: Within the 120 validation repertoires, first-cohort TCR clusters tended to co-occur, according to a later analysis. The dataset shows that most TCR sequences were rare, while some public TCRs occurred in many donors.

Data came from immunoSEQ multiplex PCR; TCRdb stores just in-frame clones and leaves some out. Of some 150,000 clones in the sample, about 91% are singletons; the top ten hold roughly 9.2%. The CDR3 length is 16 residues. Germline-derived CDR1 and CDR2 are LNHDA and SQIVND (reference sequence). J was trimmed by 7 bases and V by 3 bases; bases with no gene match: 14. Sequencing was done on a sample of PBMCs. The V gene is TRBV19, the J gene TRBJ1-2, with 7 nucleotides matching TRBD1. The TCR comes from a woman aged 18-29 years in good health and CMV-seropositive. The chain's CDR3 is CASSIMRRGERRGYTF. Here the CDR3 DNA reads TGTGCCAGTAGTATTATGCGCAGGGGGGAACGACGTGGCTACACCTTC.